This T cell receptor (beta chain) was captured in a study of T cell responses to AZD1222 COVID-19 vaccine. Sequenced by immunoSEQ multiplex PCR; TCRdb stores in-frame clones only, minus some. The table shows more than 100,000 clones, with 85% to 95% occurring only once. The V gene's germline CDR1 is SGHTA and CDR2 FQGTGA. V gave up 5 bases and J gave up 1 base, with 8 bases separating them. This CDR3 has 13 residues. Points from the study as a whole: With two AZD1222 doses given, Spike-specific TCR breadth and depth both rose. Nearly half of spike-specific TCRs reportedly target variant regions that are unmutated in the B.1.351 and B.1.1.7 variants.

A remark on this clone: The antigen is not known.

This sample comprised peripheral blood, obtained on day 0 of AZD1222 vaccination. The clonotype originates from an adult in good health. This chain links TRBV7-3 with TRBJ1-1, with D perhaps TRBD1 (6 bases). CDR3 residues: CASSVRGNTEAFF. CDR3 DNA: TGTGCCAGCAGCGTCAGGGGGAACACTGAAGCTTTCTTT. The variable domain in full, completed from reference TRBV7-3 and TRBJ1-1, reads GAGVSQTPSNKVTEKGKYVELRCDPISGHTALYWYRQSLGQGPEFLIYFQGTGAADDSGLPNDRFFAVRPEGSVSTLKIQRTERGDSAVYLCASSVRGNTEAFFGQGTRLTVV.